The sequence of this T cell receptor (beta chain) was determined in a study of cytomegalovirus exposure and HLA in healthy donors. The PCR ran on 60 Vbeta and 13 Jbeta primers. Produced via immunoSEQ multiplex PCR; TCRdb's table is partial and in-frame only. Its table lists around 140,000 clones. Germline V CDR1 and CDR2: SQVTM, ANQGSEA. The CDR3 totals 15 residues. V was trimmed by 4 bases and J by 0 bases, leaving 14 bases between them. In regard to this clone: Antigen specificity is unknown.

Though nominally healthy at sampling, donors likely had unrecorded immune exposures. Study-wide findings and caveats: Most TCR sequences were rare, but some public TCRs occurred in many donors. Among the sequence variants, a highly shared cluster was likely an artifact of sequencing.

This TCR derives from a male donor in good health and CMV-seronegative. The chain combines TRBV29-1 with TRBJ2-3; D perhaps matches TRBD1 (6 bases). Input material: PBMCs. This CDR3 is CSVGLQGTSTDTQYF. CDR3 nucleotides: TGCAGCGTTGGGCTACAGGGAACTAGCACAGATACGCAGTATTTT.